This T cell receptor beta chain was recorded in a study of liver allograft versus peripheral blood T cells. The overall study: In transplanted livers, T cell receptor repertoires were compared with those found in the recipients' peripheral blood. Regarding the study as a whole: Intragraft T cell receptor repertoires of liver allografts were reported to differ from peripheral blood repertoires.

Each CDR3 protein gets one entry after TCRdb re-called the reads with MiXCR. This table holds around 10,000 distinct CDR3 sequences, under 20% found once. The sample holds many counts of this clonotype. Its antigen is still unknown. The CDR3 has 15 residues. The germline V and J ends were trimmed by 1 base and 3 bases, with 10 bases remaining between them. Germline CDR1 reads SGHTA; CDR2 reads FQGNSA. The sequence was collected from a human patient who had a liver transplant. Part of the T cells may come from the graft donor. V is TRBV7-2 and J is TRBJ1-3, with D possibly matching TRBD1 (5 bases). The CDR3 DNA reads as TGTGCCAGCAGCTTAGGGGGGGTCAATGGAAACACCATATATTTT. Translation: CASSLGGVNGNTIYF.